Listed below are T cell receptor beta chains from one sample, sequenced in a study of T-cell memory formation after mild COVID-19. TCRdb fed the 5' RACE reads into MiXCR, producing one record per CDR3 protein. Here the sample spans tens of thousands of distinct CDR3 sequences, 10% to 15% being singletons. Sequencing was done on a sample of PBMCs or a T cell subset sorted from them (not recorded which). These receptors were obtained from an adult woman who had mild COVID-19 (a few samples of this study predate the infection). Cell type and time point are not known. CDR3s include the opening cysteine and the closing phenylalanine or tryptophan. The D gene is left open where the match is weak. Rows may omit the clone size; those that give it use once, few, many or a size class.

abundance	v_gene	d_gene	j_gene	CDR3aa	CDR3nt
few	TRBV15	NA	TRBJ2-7	CATSSEDLYEQYF	TGTGCCACCAGCAGCGAGGACCTCTACGAGCAGTACTTC
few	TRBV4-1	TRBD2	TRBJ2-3	CASSLSNGGATDTQYF	TGCGCCAGCAGCCTCTCTAACGGGGGGGCGACGGATACGCAGTATTTT
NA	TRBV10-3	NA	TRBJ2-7	CAISIVQGAEQYF	TGTGCCATCAGTATAGTACAGGGAGCCGAGCAGTACTTC
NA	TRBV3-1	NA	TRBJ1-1	CASSPAQGFGTEAFF	TGTGCCAGCAGCCCCGCCCAGGGCTTCGGCACTGAAGCTTTCTTT
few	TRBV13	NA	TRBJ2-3	CASRQRTEGDTDTQYF	TGTGCCAGCAGGCAAAGGACGGAGGGAGACACAGATACGCAGTATTTT
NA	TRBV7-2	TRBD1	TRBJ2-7	CASSETGNHYEQYF	TGTGCCAGCAGCGAGACAGGGAACCACTACGAGCAGTACTTC
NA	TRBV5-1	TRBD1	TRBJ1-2	CASSYLTGSLRYGYTF	TGCGCCAGCAGCTACCTGACAGGGAGCCTCCGCTATGGCTACACCTTC
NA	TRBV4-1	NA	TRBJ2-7	CASSQGDTLYEQYF	TGCGCCAGCAGCCAAGGGGACACCTTATACGAGCAGTACTTC
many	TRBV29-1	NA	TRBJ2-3	CSVETGFGPDTQYF	TGCAGCGTTGAGACGGGATTCGGGCCAGATACGCAGTATTTT
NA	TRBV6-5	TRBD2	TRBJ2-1	CASSWGLAGGGTYNEQFF	TGTGCCAGCAGCTGGGGACTAGCGGGAGGGGGAACCTACAATGAGCAGTTCTTC
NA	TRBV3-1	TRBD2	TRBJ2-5	CASSQDWASGVETQYF	TGTGCCAGCAGCCAAGATTGGGCTAGCGGGGTAGAGACCCAGTACTTC